This is a list of T cell receptor beta chains from one sample in a study of blood T cells in healthy people across ages. A single record per CDR3 protein comes from TCRdb applying MiXCR to the 5' RACE reads. The sample yields 1.4 million to 1.5 million distinct CDR3 sequences, roughly 40% seen once. The specimen was blood. Receptor source: a woman under 30 in good health. Both conserved end residues are part of each CDR3. The order of the fields is CDR3 DNA, CDR3 protein, CDR3 length, clone size, D gene, J gene, V gene. D genes are given only for firm matches. Size is stated for part of the rows, as once, few or many counts, or as a class when the clone is expanded.

TGTGCCAGCAGCTCCCCATTTCGGGGGGGCCAAGAGACCCAGTACTTC | CASSSPFRGGQETQYF | 16 | NA | TRBD2 | TRBJ2-5 | TRBV11-1
TGCAGTGCTAGCAGGTTCTCCTACGAGCAGTACTTC | CSASRFSYEQYF | 12 | many | NA | TRBJ2-7 | TRBV20-1
TGTGCCAGCAGTTCATTCCGGGGATCCTACAATGAGCAGTTCTTC | CASSSFRGSYNEQFF | 15 | NA | NA | TRBJ2-1 | TRBV12-3/TRBV12-4
TGCAGCGGCGACAGGGGGCGGACTGAAGCTTTCTTT | CSGDRGRTEAFF | 12 | NA | TRBD1 | TRBJ1-1 | TRBV20-1
TGTGCCAGCACCCATTATCGGGTCGGTCAGCCCCAGCATTTT | CASTHYRVGQPQHF | 14 | few | NA | TRBJ1-5 | TRBV21-1
TGTGCCATCAGAGGACTAGCGGGAGTTGAAGATACGCAGTATTTT | CAIRGLAGVEDTQYF | 15 | few | TRBD2 | TRBJ2-3 | TRBV10-3
TGTGCCAGCAGCGTGGTTTATGGCACTGAAGCTTTCTTT | CASSVVYGTEAFF | 13 | NA | NA | TRBJ1-1 | TRBV5-5
TGCAGCGTTGAAGATCCAGCGGGAGGGCCAGGGTCCTACGGGGAGCTGTTTTTT | CSVEDPAGGPGSYGELFF | 18 | NA | TRBD2 | TRBJ2-2 | TRBV29-1
TGTGCCAGCAGCCGTACAGGGTGGGCAACTAATGAAAAACTGTTTTTT | CASSRTGWATNEKLFF | 16 | few | NA | TRBJ1-4 | TRBV7-2
TGTGCCAGCAGTAAGACATTGAACACTGAAGCTTTCTTT | CASSKTLNTEAFF | 13 | NA | NA | TRBJ1-1 | TRBV12-3/TRBV12-4